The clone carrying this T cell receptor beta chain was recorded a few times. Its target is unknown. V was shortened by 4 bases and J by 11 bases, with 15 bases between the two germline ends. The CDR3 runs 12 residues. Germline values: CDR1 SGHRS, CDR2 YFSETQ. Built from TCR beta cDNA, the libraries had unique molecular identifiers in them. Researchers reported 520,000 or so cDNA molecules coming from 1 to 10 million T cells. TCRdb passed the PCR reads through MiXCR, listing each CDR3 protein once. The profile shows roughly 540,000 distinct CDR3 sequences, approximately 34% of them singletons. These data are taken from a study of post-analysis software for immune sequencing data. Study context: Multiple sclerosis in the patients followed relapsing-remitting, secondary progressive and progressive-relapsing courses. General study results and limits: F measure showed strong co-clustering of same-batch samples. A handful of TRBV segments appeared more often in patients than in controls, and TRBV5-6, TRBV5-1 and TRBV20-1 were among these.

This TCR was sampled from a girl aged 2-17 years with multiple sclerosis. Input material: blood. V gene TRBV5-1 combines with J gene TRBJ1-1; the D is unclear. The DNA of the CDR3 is TGCGCCAGCAGCGACAAAAAAATTAGGGCTTTCTTT. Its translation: CASSDKKIRAFF.